This T cell receptor beta chain was found in a study of neoadjuvant nivolumab and ipilimumab in lung cancer. Study overall: The combination arm added day-1 ipilimumab 1 mg/kg to nivolumab 3 mg/kg on days 1, 15, 29.

The data were produced by immunoSEQ multiplex PCR, yet TCRdb's version contains in-frame clones alone and is incomplete. This sample yields approximately 17,000 clones, of which 65% to 80% are seen a single time; about 6.6% belongs to the top ten. The ends were cut back, 1 base at V and 4 bases at J, with 5 bases in the middle. Germline CDR1 is SQVTM and CDR2 is ANQGSEA. The CDR3 has 12 amino acids. This sequence joins TRBV29-1 and TRBJ1-5; no reliable D call. The sample in question was tumor tissue, obtained after neoadjuvant nivolumab, alone or with ipilimumab, at or shortly before surgery. The source of this sequence is an adult with non-small cell lung cancer. CDR3 sequence: CSVEVENQPQHF. CDR3 nucleotide sequence: TGCAGCGTTGAAGTGGAAAATCAGCCCCAGCATTTT.